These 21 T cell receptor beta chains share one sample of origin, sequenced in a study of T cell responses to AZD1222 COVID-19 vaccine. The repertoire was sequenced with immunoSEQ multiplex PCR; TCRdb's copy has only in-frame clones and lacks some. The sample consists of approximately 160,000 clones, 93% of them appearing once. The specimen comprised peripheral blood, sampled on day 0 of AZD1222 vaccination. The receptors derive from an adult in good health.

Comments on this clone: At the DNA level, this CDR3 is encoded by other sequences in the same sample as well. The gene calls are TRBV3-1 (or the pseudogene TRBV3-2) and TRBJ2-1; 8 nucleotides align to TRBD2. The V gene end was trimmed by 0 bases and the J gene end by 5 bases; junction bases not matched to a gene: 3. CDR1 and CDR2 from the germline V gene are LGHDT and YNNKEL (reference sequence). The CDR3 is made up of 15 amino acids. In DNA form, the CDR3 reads TGTGCCAGCAGCCAAGAAAGCGGGGGTCACAATGAGCAGTTCTTC. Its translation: CASSQESGGHNEQFF.

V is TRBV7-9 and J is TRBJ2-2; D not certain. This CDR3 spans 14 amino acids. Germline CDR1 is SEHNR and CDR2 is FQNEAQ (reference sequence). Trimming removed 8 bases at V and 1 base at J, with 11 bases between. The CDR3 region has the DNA TGTGCCAGCCGCCCAGGTCGGAACACCGGGGAGCTGTTTTTT. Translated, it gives CASRPGRNTGELFF. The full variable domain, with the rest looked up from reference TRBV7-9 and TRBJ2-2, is DTGVSQNPRHKITKRGQNVTFRCDPISEHNRLYWYRQTLGQGPEFLTYFQNEAQLEKSRLLSDRFSAERPKGSFSTLEIQRTEQGDSAMYLCASRPGRNTGELFFGEGSRLTVL.

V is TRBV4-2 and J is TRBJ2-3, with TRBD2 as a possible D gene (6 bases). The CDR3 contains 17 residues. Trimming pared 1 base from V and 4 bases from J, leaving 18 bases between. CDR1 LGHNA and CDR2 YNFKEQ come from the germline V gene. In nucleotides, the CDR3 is TGTGCCAGCAGCCAAGTCCACGGGGGAACCGGCGCAGATACGCAGTATTTT. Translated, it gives CASSQVHGGTGADTQYF.

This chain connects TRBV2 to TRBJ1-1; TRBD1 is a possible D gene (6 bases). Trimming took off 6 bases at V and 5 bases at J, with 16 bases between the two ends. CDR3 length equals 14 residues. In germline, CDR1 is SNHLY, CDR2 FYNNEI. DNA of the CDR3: TGTGCCAGCAGGGGGGGACACCTGGGTACTGAAGCTTTCTTT. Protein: CASRGGHLGTEAFF.

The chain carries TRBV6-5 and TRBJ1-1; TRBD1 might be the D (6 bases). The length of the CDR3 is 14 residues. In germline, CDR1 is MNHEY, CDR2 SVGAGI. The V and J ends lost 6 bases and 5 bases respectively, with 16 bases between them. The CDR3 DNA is TGTGCCAGCAGAATTTACAGGGATTTGACTGAAGCTTTCTTT. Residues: CASRIYRDLTEAFF.

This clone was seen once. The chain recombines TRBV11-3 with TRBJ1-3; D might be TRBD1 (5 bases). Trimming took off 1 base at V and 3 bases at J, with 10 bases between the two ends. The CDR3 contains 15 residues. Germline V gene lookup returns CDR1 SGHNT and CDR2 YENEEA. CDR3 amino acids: CASSLGQGDGNTIYF. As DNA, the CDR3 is TGTGCCAGCAGCTTAGGTCAGGGTGATGGAAACACCATATATTTT.

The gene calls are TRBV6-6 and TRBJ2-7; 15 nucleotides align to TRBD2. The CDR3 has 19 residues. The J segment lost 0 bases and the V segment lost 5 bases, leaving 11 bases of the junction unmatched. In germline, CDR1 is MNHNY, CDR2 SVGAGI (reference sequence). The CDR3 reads CASSLVPGLAGGSSYEQYF. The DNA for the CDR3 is TGTGCCAGCAGTCTCGTCCCGGGACTAGCGGGGGGCAGCTCCTACGAGCAGTACTTC.

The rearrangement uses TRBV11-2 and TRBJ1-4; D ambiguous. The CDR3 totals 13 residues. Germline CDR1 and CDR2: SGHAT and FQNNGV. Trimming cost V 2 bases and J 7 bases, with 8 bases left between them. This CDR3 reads CASSLIWPEKLFF. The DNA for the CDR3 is TGTGCCAGCAGCTTAATTTGGCCTGAAAAACTGTTTTTT.

The CDR3 region has the DNA TGTGCCATCTCCATCTCTCAGGGACCTAACTATGGCTACACCTTC. It is translated as CAISISQGPNYGYTF. The gene calls are TRBV10-3 and TRBJ1-2; TRBD1 is a possible D gene (5 bases). V lost 8 bases and J 0 bases, leaving 16 bases between the germline ends. This CDR3 comprises 15 residues. CDR1 and CDR2 (germline): ENHRY, SYGVKD.

The CDR3 region has the DNA TGTGCCAGCAGCCTAGGGAGCAATACGCAGTATTTT. Its protein is CASSLGSNTQYF. The chain combines TRBV7-9 with TRBJ2-3; possibly TRBD2 for D (5 bases). V was cut by 5 bases and J by 7 bases, with 10 bases left in between. The CDR3 has 12 residues. In germline, CDR1 is SEHNR, CDR2 FQNEAQ (reference sequence).

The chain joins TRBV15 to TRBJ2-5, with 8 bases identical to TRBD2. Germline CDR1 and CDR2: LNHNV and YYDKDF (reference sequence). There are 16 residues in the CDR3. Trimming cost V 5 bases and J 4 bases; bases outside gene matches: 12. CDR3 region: CATSRGGRGSGETQYF. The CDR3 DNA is TGTGCCACCAGCCGGGGGGGGCGGGGGTCTGGAGAGACCCAGTACTTC. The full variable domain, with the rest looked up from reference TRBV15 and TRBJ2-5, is DAMVIQNPRYQVTQFGKPVTLSCSQTLNHNVMYWYQQKSSQAPKLLFHYYDKDFNNEADTPDNFQSRRPNTSFCFLDIRSPGLGDTAMYLCATSRGGRGSGETQYFGPGTRLLVL.

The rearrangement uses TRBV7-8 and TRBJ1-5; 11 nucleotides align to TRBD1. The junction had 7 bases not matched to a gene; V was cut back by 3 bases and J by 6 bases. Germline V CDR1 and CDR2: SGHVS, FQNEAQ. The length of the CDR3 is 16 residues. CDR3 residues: CASSLAGTGGVQPQHF. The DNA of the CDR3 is TGTGCCAGCAGCTTGGCCGGGACAGGGGGAGTTCAGCCCCAGCATTTT.

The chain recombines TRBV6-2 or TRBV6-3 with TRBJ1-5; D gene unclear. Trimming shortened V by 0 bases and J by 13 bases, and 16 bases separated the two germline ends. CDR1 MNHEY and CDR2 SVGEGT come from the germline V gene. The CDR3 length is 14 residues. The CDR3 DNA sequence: TGTGCCAGCAGTTACTCGGGCCTCCTTGAACATCAGCATTTT. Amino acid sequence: CASSYSGLLEHQHF.

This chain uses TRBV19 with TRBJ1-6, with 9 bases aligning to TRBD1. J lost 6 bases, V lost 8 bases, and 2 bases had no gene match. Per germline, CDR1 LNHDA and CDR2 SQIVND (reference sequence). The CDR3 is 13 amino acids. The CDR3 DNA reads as TGTGCCAGTGGACAGGGGATTAATTCACCCCTCCACTTT. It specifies CASGQGINSPLHF.

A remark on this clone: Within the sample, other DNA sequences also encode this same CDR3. As DNA, the CDR3 is TGCGCCAGCAGCCAAGTACTCAGAGACGAGCAGTACTTC. This translates into CASSQVLRDEQYF. The chain recombines TRBV4-1 with TRBJ2-7; no clear D. V lost 1 base, J lost 5 bases, and 9 bases lay in between. CDR1 MGHRA and CDR2 YSYEKL come from the germline V gene. The CDR3 is 13 amino acids.

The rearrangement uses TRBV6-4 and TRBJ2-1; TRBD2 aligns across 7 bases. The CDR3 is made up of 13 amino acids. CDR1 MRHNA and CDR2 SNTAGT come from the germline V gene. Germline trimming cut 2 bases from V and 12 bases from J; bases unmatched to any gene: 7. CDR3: CASSDQGGDRQFF. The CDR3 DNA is TGTGCCAGCAGTGACCAGGGAGGGGACCGGCAGTTCTTC.

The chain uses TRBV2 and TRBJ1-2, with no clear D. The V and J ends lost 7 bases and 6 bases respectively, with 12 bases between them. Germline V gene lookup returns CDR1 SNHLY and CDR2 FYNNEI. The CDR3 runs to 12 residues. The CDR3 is CASKYSGNGYTF. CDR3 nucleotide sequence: TGTGCCAGCAAGTATAGTGGAAATGGCTACACCTTC.

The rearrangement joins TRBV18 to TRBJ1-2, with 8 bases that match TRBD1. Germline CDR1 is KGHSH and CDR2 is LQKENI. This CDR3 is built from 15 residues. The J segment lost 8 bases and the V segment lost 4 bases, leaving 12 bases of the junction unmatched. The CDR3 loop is CASSLQDRVGVGYTF. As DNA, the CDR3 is TGTGCCAGCTCACTCCAGGACAGGGTGGGGGTCGGCTACACCTTC.

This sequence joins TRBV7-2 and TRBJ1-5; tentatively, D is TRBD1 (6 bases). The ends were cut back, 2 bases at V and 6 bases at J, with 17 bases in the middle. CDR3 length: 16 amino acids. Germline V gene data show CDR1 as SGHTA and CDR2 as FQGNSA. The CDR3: CASSLFHRAAGQPQHF. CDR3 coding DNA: TGTGCCAGCAGCTTATTCCACAGGGCGGCCGGTCAGCCCCAGCATTTT.

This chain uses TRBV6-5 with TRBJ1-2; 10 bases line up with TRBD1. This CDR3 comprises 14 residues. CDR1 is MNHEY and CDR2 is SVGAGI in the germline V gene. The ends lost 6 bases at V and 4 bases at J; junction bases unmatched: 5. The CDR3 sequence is CASRADRGPYGYTF. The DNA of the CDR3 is TGTGCCAGCAGAGCCGACAGGGGGCCCTATGGCTACACCTTC.

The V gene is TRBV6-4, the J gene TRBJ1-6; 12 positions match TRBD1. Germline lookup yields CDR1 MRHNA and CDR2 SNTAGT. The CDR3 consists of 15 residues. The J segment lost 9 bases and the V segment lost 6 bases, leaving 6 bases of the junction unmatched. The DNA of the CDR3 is TGTGCCAGCAGCCCCTCGGGACAGGGGGCTTCACCCCTCCACTTT. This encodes CASSPSGQGASPLHF.